The next 6 T cell receptor beta chains were all read from a single sample in a study of Graves' ophthalmopathy and Graves' hyperthyroidism. Amplifying from RNA transcripts, the study obtained TCR beta CDR3 regions. HTBI-primed first-round RT-PCR preceded second-round multiplex PCR. TCRdb fed the multiplex PCR reads into MiXCR, producing one record per CDR3 protein. This sample carries some 370,000 distinct CDR3 sequences, roughly a sixth of them seen once, and the ten largest clones take roughly 2.4%. Sample: peripheral blood. The receptors were gathered from an adult woman with stable Graves' hyperthyroidism.

In this sample, this clonotype turned up many times. The chain uses TRBV5-1 and TRBJ2-5; TRBD1 aligns across 9 bases. Germline V gene lookup returns CDR1 SGHRS and CDR2 YFSETQ. The J segment lost 5 bases and the V segment lost 4 bases, leaving 6 bases of the junction unmatched. CDR3 length: 14 amino acids. CDR3: CASSPPTGGETQYF. DNA of the CDR3: TGCGCCAGCAGCCCCCCTACAGGGGGCGAGACCCAGTACTTC.

This clonotype is a singleton in its sample. This sequence may be a read error, since a much larger clone differs from it by one base. The rearrangement joins TRBV12-3 or TRBV12-4 to TRBJ2-7; unclear D gene. The CDR3 is 18 amino acids. Trimming left V 0 bases short and J 3 bases short, with 21 bases between. In DNA form, the CDR3 reads TGTGCCAGCAGTTTAGCGAGTGTTGGGTTACAGAGAATCTACGAGCAGTACTTC. Encoded protein: CASSLASVGLQRIYEQYF.

This clonotype was observed at least ten times. The chain joins TRBV11-2 to TRBJ2-7, with 13 bases matching TRBD2. In germline, CDR1 is SGHAT, CDR2 FQNNGV. This CDR3 comprises 15 residues. V gave up 5 bases and J gave up 2 bases; unmatched junction bases: 3. The CDR3: CASSATSGRAYEQYF. The CDR3 coding sequence is TGTGCCAGCAGCGCAACTAGCGGGAGGGCCTACGAGCAGTACTTC.

Only a few counts were recorded for this clonotype. This chain connects TRBV11-2 to TRBJ2-2; 9 bases fit TRBD1. V lost 5 bases and J lost 5; bases outside the gene matches: 6. The CDR3 is made up of 15 amino acids. The V gene's germline CDR1 is SGHAT and CDR2 FQNNGV. The CDR3 sequence is CASSPRQGDTGELFF. DNA of the CDR3: TGTGCCAGCAGCCCCAGACAGGGGGATACCGGGGAGCTGTTTTTT.

This clonotype was observed many times. The gene calls are TRBV2 and TRBJ1-1, with D possibly matching TRBD1 (5 bases). The CDR3 sequence is 13 residues long. Germline V gene data show CDR1 as SNHLY and CDR2 as FYNNEI. V was trimmed by 8 bases and J by 2 bases, leaving 12 bases between them. CDR3 residues: CASLAQVNTEAFF. In nucleotides, the CDR3 is TGTGCCAGCTTAGCACAGGTTAACACTGAAGCTTTCTTT.

The sample holds many counts of this clonotype. This chain links TRBV5-1 with TRBJ2-6, with D hard to call. The CDR3 runs to 14 residues. Looked up from germline, CDR1 is SGHRS and CDR2 is YFSETQ. Trimming shortened V by 0 bases and J by 6 bases, and 7 bases separated the two germline ends. CDR3 amino acids: CASSLAPEANVLTF. CDR3 bases: TGCGCCAGCAGCTTGGCCCCGGAGGCCAACGTCCTGACTTTC.